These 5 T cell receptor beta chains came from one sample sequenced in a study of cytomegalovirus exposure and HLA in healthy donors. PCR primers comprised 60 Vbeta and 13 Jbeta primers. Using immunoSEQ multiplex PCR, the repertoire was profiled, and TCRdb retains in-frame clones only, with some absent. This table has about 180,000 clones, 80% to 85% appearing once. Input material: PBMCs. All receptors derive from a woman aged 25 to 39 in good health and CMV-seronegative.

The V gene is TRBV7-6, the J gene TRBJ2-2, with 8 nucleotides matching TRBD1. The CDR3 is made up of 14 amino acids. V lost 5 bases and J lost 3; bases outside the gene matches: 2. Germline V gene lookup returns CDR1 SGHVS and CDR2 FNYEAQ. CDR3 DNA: TGTGCCAGCAGCCGGACAGGGTACACCGGGGAGCTGTTTTTT. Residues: CASSRTGYTGELFF.

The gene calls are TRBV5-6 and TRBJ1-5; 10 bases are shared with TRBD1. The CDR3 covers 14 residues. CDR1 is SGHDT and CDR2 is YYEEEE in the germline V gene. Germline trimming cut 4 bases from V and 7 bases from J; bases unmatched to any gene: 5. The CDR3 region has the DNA TGTGCCAGCAGCATGGGACAGGGGATCCAGCCCCAGCATTTT. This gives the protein CASSMGQGIQPQHF. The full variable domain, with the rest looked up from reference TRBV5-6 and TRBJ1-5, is DAGVTQSPTHLIKTRGQQVTLRCSPKSGHDTVSWYQQALGQGPQFIFQYYEEEERQRGNFPDRFSGHQFPNYSSELNVNALLLGDSALYLCASSMGQGIQPQHFGDGTRLSIL.

CDR3 DNA sequence: TGCAGCGTTGAAATCCCCGGGACAGACTATGGCTACACCTTC. Its protein is CSVEIPGTDYGYTF. The chain joins TRBV29-1 to TRBJ1-2; 7 nucleotides match TRBD1. Looked up from germline, CDR1 is SQVTM and CDR2 is ANQGSEA. V lost 2 bases, J lost 3 bases, and 6 bases stayed unmatched. CDR3 length equals 14 residues.

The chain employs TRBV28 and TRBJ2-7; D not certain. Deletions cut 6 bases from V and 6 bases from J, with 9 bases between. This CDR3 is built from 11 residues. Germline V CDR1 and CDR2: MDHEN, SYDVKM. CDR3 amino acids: CASSPSGEQYF. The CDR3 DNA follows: TGTGCCAGCAGCCCCTCCGGCGAGCAGTACTTC. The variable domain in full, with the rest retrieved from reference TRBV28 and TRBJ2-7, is DVKVTQSSRYLVKRTGEKVFLECVQDMDHENMFWYRQDPGLGLRLIYFSYDVKMKEKGDIPEGYSVSREKKERFSLILESASTNQTSMYLCASSPSGEQYFGPGTRLTVT.

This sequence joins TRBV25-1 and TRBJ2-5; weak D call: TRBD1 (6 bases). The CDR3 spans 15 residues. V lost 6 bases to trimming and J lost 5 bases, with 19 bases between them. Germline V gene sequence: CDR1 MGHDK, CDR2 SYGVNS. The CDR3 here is CASSDNRASGETQYF. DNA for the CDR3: TGTGCCAGCAGCGACAACAGGGCGAGTGGGGAGACCCAGTACTTC.